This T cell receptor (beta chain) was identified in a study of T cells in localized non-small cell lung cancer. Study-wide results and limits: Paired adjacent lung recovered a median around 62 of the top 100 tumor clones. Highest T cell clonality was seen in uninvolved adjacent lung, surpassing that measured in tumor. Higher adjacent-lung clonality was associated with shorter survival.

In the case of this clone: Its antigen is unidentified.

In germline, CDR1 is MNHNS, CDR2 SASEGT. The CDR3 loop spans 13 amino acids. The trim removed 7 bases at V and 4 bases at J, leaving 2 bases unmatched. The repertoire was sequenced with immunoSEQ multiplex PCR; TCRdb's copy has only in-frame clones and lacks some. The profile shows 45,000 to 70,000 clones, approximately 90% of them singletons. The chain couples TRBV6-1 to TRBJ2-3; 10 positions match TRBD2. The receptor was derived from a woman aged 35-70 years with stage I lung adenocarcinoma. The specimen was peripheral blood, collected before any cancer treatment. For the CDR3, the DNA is TGTGCCAGCAAGCTAGCGGGGGCAGATACGCAGTATTTT. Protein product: CASKLAGADTQYF.